Presented here are 3 T cell receptor beta chains from one specimen sequenced in a study of CD8 T cells in Susac syndrome. It was with random hexamers that roughly 0.45 to 1 ug RNA was reverse transcribed. MiXCR, run by TCRdb on the immunoSEQ multiplex PCR reads, gives a single entry per CDR3 protein. This repertoire shows 95,000 to 150,000 distinct CDR3 sequences, about 93% found once; its top ten account for about 0.19%. Sequenced sample: CD8+ T cells from PBMCs. The source of these receptors is a human donor with Susac syndrome.

V gene TRBV29-1 combines with J gene TRBJ1-1; D might be TRBD1 (5 bases). Germline CDR1 is SQVTM and CDR2 is ANQGSEA. V dropped 6 bases and J dropped 3 bases, with 11 bases sitting between them. The CDR3 loop spans 12 amino acids. The CDR3 DNA sequence: TGCAGCGTCCTCCGAGGGGACACTGAAGCTTTCTTT. This encodes CSVLRGDTEAFF.

The chain is built from TRBV20-1 and TRBJ1-1; D unresolved. The CDR3 length is 14 residues. The germline V gene has CDR1 DFQATT and CDR2 SNEGSKA (reference sequence). V lost 0 bases and J lost 3, with 11 bases in between. CDR3 region: CSARELTIHTEAFF. Here the CDR3 DNA reads TGCAGTGCTAGAGAACTGACAATTCACACTGAAGCTTTCTTT.

V and J are TRBV20-1 and TRBJ2-1; no firm D call. V shed 5 bases and J shed 2 bases, with 13 bases lying between them. This CDR3 is built from 14 residues. Per germline, CDR1 DFQATT and CDR2 SNEGSKA (reference sequence). Here the CDR3 reads CSAPGHPTYNEQFF. In nucleotides, the CDR3 is TGCAGTGCTCCCGGGCATCCCACCTACAATGAGCAGTTCTTC.